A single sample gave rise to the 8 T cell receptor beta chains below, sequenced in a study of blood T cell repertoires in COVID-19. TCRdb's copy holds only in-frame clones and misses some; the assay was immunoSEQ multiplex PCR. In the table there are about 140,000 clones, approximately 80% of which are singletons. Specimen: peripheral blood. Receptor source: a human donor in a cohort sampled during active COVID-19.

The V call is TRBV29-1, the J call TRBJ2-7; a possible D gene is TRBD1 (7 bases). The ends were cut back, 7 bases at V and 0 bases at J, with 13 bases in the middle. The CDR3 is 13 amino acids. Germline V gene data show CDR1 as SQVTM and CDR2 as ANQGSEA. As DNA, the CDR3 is TGCAGCGCCCTGCGGGACAGCTCCTACGAGCAGTACTTC. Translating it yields CSALRDSSYEQYF.

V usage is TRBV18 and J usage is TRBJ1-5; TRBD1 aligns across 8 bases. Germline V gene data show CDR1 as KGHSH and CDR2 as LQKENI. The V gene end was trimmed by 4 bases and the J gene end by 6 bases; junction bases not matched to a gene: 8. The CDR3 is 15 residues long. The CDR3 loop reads CASSLTDRESQPQHF. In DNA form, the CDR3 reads TGTGCCAGCTCACTTACGGACAGGGAGAGTCAGCCCCAGCATTTT.

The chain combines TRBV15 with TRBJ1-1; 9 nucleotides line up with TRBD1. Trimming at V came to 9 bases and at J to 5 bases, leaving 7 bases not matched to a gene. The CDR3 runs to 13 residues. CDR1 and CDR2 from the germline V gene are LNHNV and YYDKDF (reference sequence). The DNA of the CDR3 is TGTGCCACTCAACAGGGGGCGCGGACTGAAGCTTTCTTT. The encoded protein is CATQQGARTEAFF.

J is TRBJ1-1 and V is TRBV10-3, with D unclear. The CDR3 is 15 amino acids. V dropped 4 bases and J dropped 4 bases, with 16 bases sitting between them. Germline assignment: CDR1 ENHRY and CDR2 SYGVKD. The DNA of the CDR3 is TGTGCCATCAGTGGTGGTAGGACTTCGAGCACTGAAGCTTTCTTT. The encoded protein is CAISGGRTSSTEAFF.

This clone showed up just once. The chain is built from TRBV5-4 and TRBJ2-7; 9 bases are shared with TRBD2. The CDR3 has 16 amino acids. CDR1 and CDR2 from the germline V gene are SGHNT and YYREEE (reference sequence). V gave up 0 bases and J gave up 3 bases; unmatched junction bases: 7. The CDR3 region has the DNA TGTGCCAGCAGCTTGGGGGGGAGCGGGAGGATCTACGAGCAGTACTTC. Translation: CASSLGGSGRIYEQYF.

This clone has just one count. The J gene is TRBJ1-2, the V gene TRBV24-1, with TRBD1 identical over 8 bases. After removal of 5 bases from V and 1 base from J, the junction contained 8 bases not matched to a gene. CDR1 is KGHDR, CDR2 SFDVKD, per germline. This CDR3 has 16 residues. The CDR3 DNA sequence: TGTGCCACCAGTGCCCCAGGGGGCGCGGGTAACTATGGCTACACCTTC. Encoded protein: CATSAPGGAGNYGYTF.

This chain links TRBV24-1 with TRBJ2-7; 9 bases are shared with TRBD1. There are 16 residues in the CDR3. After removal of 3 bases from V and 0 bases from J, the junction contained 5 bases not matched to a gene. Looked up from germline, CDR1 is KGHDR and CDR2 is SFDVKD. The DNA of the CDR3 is TGTGCCACCAGTGATACCGGGACAGGGAGCTCCTACGAGCAGTACTTC. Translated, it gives CATSDTGTGSSYEQYF.

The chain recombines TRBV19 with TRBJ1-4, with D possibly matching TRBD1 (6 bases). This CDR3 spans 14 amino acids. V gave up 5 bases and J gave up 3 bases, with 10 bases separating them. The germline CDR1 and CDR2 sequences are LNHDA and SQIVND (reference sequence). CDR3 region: CASSSYRANEKLFF. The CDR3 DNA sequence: TGTGCCAGTAGTTCGTACAGGGCTAATGAAAAACTGTTTTTT.